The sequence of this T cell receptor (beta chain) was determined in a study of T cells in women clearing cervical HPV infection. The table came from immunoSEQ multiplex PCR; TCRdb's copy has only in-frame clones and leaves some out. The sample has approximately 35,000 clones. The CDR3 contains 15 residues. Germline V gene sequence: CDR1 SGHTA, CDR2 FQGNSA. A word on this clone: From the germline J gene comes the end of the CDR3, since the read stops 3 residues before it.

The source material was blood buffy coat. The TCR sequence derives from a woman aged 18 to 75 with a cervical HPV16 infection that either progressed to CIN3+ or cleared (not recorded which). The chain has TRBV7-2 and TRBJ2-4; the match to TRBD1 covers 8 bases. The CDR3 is CASSFSTGGNYGQYF. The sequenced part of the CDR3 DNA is TGTGCCAGCAGCTTCTCTACAGGGGGGAACTATGGT.